Presented here are 32 T cell receptor beta chains from one specimen sequenced in a study of T cells in Graves' hyperthyroidism and ophthalmopathy. RNA transcripts yielded amplified TCR beta CDR3 regions. An initial round of RT-PCR targeting the TCR CDR3 relied on the HTBI primer set. TCRdb ran MiXCR on the multiplex PCR reads and lists one entry per CDR3 protein. The table lists over 700,000 distinct CDR3 sequences, about a third of them singletons. Source material: blood. These receptors were collected from a woman aged 40 to 50 with Graves' hyperthyroidism.

The genes are TRBV7-9 and TRBJ1-1, with D possibly being TRBD1 (6 bases). The CDR3 consists of 14 residues. Between the trimmed V and J ends, which lost 2 bases and 3 bases, there was a span of 10 bases. Germline loops: CDR1 SEHNR, CDR2 FQNEAQ (reference sequence). The CDR3: CASSLRQDHTEAFF. The CDR3 DNA follows: TGTGCCAGCAGCTTACGACAGGACCACACTGAAGCTTTCTTT.

This clonotype has a count of ten or more. V and J are TRBV2 and TRBJ2-5, with 8 bases fitting TRBD2. This CDR3 is built from 15 residues. V trimming: 3 bases; J trimming: 5 bases; junction bases outside the gene matches: 8. Germline CDR1 SNHLY, CDR2 FYNNEI. The CDR3 spells CASSDGAGGWETQYF. The DNA for the CDR3 is TGTGCCAGCAGTGACGGTGCGGGAGGTTGGGAGACCCAGTACTTC.

In the case of this clonotype: The junction differs from germline at one of its ends, possibly a read error. The V gene is TRBV7-3, the J gene TRBJ2-7; TRBD2 is a possible D gene (5 bases). Germline V gene lookup returns CDR1 SGHTA and CDR2 FQGTGA. This CDR3 has 15 amino acids. CDR3 sequence reads: CASSQAATNIYEQYF. The CDR3 coding sequence is TGCGCCAGCAGCCAAGCCGCGACTAACATTTACGAGCAGTACTTC. The full variable domain, completed using reference TRBV7-3 and TRBJ2-7, is GAGVSQTPSNKVTEKGKYVELRCDPISGHTALYWYRQSLGQGPEFLIYFQGTGAADDSGLPNDRFFAVRPEGSVSTLKIQRTERGDSAVYLCASSQAATNIYEQYFGPGTRLTVT.

Ten or more counts support this clonotype. The chain employs TRBV20-1 and TRBJ2-7; possible D gene TRBD2, 7 bases. This CDR3 is built from 15 residues. Germline CDR1 and CDR2: DFQATT and SNEGSKA (reference sequence). Trimming left V 6 bases short and J 4 bases short, with 22 bases between. Written as DNA, the CDR3 is TGCAGTGCCGCGCCCCGCGGCAGGGGAGGGTACGAGCAGTACTTC. It specifies CSAAPRGRGGYEQYF.

Notes on this clonotype: A read error may explain this, as a much larger clone is one base away. This rearrangement joins TRBV29-1 to TRBJ2-5; 12 bases are shared with TRBD1. The CDR3 contains 13 residues. CDR1 SQVTM and CDR2 ANQGSEA come from the germline V gene. This CDR3 is CSGAGTGGETRYF. The CDR3 DNA follows: TGCAGCGGCGCCGGGACAGGGGGCGAGACCCGGTACTTC.

Concerning this clonotype: The junction does not match germline at one end; this may be a read error. The chain couples TRBV7-9 to TRBJ1-1, with D uncertain. Germline V CDR1 and CDR2: SEHNR, FQNEAQ (reference sequence). The CDR3 has 14 amino acids. This CDR3 reads CANSQTRLDTEAFF. CDR3 sequence (DNA): TGCGCCAACAGCCAAACCCGGTTGGACACTGAAGCTTTCTTT.

This clonotype showed up many times. The chain uses TRBV15 and TRBJ2-7, with TRBD1 as a possible D gene (5 bases). Per germline, CDR1 LNHNV and CDR2 YYDKDF (reference sequence). CDR3 length equals 16 residues. The ends were cut back, 0 bases at V and 3 bases at J, with 15 bases in the middle. The CDR3 bases are TGTGCCACCAGCAGAGAGGGGCCAGGGAACATCTACGAGCAGTACTTC. Amino acids: CATSREGPGNIYEQYF.

This clonotype was counted a few times. This CDR3 is CAINSGGYEQYF. The DNA of the CDR3 is TGTGCCATCAATTCAGGGGGCTACGAGCAGTACTTC. The rearrangement joins TRBV10-3 to TRBJ2-7; 7 nucleotides align to TRBD1. Germline CDR1 reads ENHRY; CDR2 reads SYGVKD. Germline trimming cut 7 bases from V and 3 bases from J; bases unmatched to any gene: 3. The CDR3 is 12 residues long.

This clonotype came up many times. This rearrangement joins TRBV24-1 to TRBJ1-1; the D gene is possibly TRBD1 (6 bases). The germline CDR1 and CDR2 sequences are KGHDR and SFDVKD. The CDR3 has 14 residues. Trimming shortened V by 2 bases and J by 4 bases, and 10 bases separated the two germline ends. CDR3 residues: CATSDSTGSTEAFF. The CDR3 region has the DNA TGTGCCACCAGTGATTCTACAGGGTCCACTGAAGCTTTCTTT.

V is TRBV20-1 and J is TRBJ1-1; TRBD1 is a possible D gene (5 bases). CDR1 and CDR2 from the germline V gene are DFQATT and SNEGSKA (reference sequence). This CDR3 region has 13 residues. With 3 bases removed from V and 4 bases from J, the gap between germline ends came to 12 bases. CDR3 DNA sequence: TGCAGTGCTAGGGGGGTCATGAGCACTGAAGCTTTCTTT. It yields the protein CSARGVMSTEAFF.

This clonotype was counted ten times or more. V is TRBV19 and J is TRBJ1-5; the match to TRBD1 covers 8 bases. J gave up 7 bases and V 11 bases, and 10 bases lay outside the gene matches. The germline CDR1 and CDR2 sequences are LNHDA and SQIVND (reference sequence). This CDR3 has 13 amino acids. The chain's CDR3 is CACQDRAGQPQHF. CDR3 DNA: TGTGCCTGTCAGGACAGGGCCGGACAGCCCCAGCATTTT.

This clonotype was seen at least ten times. This chain uses TRBV20-1 with TRBJ2-5; TRBD2 might be the D (6 bases). Germline CDR1 and CDR2: DFQATT and SNEGSKA (reference sequence). The CDR3 runs 15 residues. Trimming stripped 1 base from V and 1 base from J, with 13 bases between. The CDR3 nucleotides are TGCAGTGCTAGAGTACTTGGGCGGGGCCAAGAGACCCAGTACTTC. This translates into CSARVLGRGQETQYF.

The chain couples TRBV24-1 to TRBJ1-2; D remains ambiguous. V was pared by 5 bases and J by 2 bases, with 11 bases between. The CDR3 spans 14 residues. From germline, CDR1 is KGHDR and CDR2 SFDVKD. CDR3 sequence: CATSGKDSNYGYTF. In DNA, the CDR3 is TGTGCCACCAGTGGAAAGGACTCGAACTATGGCTACACCTTC.

Comments on this clonotype: This may be a read error: a much more frequent sequence differs by one nucleotide. This chain uses TRBV10-3 with TRBJ1-6; unclear D gene. This CDR3 has 14 residues. Germline V gene lookup returns CDR1 ENHRY and CDR2 SYGVKD. CDR3 protein: CASSTKFKDLPLHF. Here the CDR3 DNA reads TGTGCCAGCAGTACAAAATTCAAGGATTTACCCCTCCACTTT.

This chain connects TRBV7-9 to TRBJ1-5, with D maybe TRBD1 (6 bases). The CDR3 sequence is 16 residues long. Germline V lookup: CDR1 SEHNR, CDR2 FQNEAQ (reference sequence). Trimming removed 6 bases from V and 1 base from J, with 16 bases in between. The CDR3 is CASSPRAGASNQPQHF. Written as DNA, the CDR3 is TGTGCCAGCAGTCCTCGGGCAGGGGCGAGCAATCAGCCCCAGCATTTT.

This clonotype was counted ten times or more. CDR3 region: CASNIQGPEAFF. As DNA, the CDR3 is TGTGCCAGCAACATACAGGGGCCTGAAGCTTTCTTT. J is TRBJ1-1 and V is TRBV12-3 or TRBV12-4, with 7 bases matching TRBD1. With 7 bases clipped from V and 6 bases from J, the junction kept 5 bases outside the gene matches. This CDR3 contains 12 residues.

This clonotype was seen a few times. This chain connects TRBV11-2 to TRBJ2-7; D gene unclear. This CDR3 spans 13 amino acids. V gave up 0 bases and J gave up 6 bases, with 9 bases separating them. The germline gives CDR1 SGHAT, CDR2 FQNNGV. CDR3 sequence: CASSLEVVFEQYF. As DNA, the CDR3 is TGTGCCAGCAGCTTAGAAGTGGTTTTCGAGCAGTACTTC.

This clonotype has ten or more counts. The chain has TRBV19 and TRBJ1-1; D not resolved. V dropped 6 bases and J dropped 0 bases, with 11 bases sitting between them. This CDR3 comprises 14 residues. CDR1 LNHDA and CDR2 SQIVND come from the germline V gene (reference sequence). The CDR3 reads CASSPVPVNTEAFF. The DNA of the CDR3 is TGTGCCAGTAGCCCGGTACCCGTGAACACTGAAGCTTTCTTT.

The sample holds many counts of this clonotype. This rearrangement joins TRBV20-1 to TRBJ2-7; D is unresolved. The CDR3 contains 14 residues. Germline CDR1 is DFQATT and CDR2 is SNEGSKA (reference sequence). Trimming left V 3 bases short and J 2 bases short, with 14 bases between. Here the CDR3 DNA reads TGCAGTGCTAGGCAGGCCAGGAGTACCTACGAGCAGTACTTC. The encoded protein is CSARQARSTYEQYF.

Turning to this clonotype: One end of the junction varies from germline; a read error may be responsible. The chain has TRBV7-2 and TRBJ1-6; D unresolved. The germline gives CDR1 SGHTA, CDR2 FQGNSA. The CDR3 is 10 residues long. The CDR3 nucleotides read TGTGCCAGCAGCTTAGATCCCGTCCAGTTT. The encoded protein is CASSLDPVQF.

V usage is TRBV11-3 and J usage is TRBJ2-7; 8 bases agree with TRBD2. Trimming cost V 6 bases and J 3 bases; bases outside gene matches: 10. This CDR3 has 15 amino acids. Germline V lookup: CDR1 SGHNT, CDR2 YENEEA. CDR3 region: CASSYPSGRRYEQYF. The CDR3 DNA reads as TGTGCCAGCAGTTACCCAAGCGGGAGACGCTACGAGCAGTACTTC.

This clonotype was counted once. An end of the junction differs from the germline gene, which may be a read error. The J gene is TRBJ2-6, the V gene TRBV7-8; 7 nucleotides align to TRBD1. This CDR3 contains 16 residues. CDR1 and CDR2 from the germline V gene are SGHVS and FQNEAQ. CDR3 coding DNA: TGCGCCAGCAGCCCCGACCAGGGGGCTGGGGCCAACGTCCTGACTTTC. It encodes CASSPDQGAGANVLTF.

This clonotype was seen many times. The chain carries TRBV7-9 and TRBJ1-3, with a weak D call TRBD1 (6 bases). Germline CDR1 reads SEHNR; CDR2 reads FQNEAQ (reference sequence). CDR3 size: 14 residues. With 8 bases removed from V and 1 base from J, the gap between germline ends came to 12 bases. Here the CDR3 DNA reads TGTGCCAGCGGGGGGGACACATCTGGAAACACCATATATTTT. This gives the protein CASGGDTSGNTIYF.

DNA for the CDR3: TGTGCCAGCAAACCATTGGATTTGGGGGCTGAAGCTTTCTTT. It is translated as CASKPLDLGAEAFF. This chain links TRBV6-5 with TRBJ1-1; weak D call: TRBD1 (5 bases). The CDR3 contains 14 residues. CDR1 and CDR2 (germline): MNHEY, SVGAGI. The V and J ends lost 7 bases and 6 bases respectively, with 18 bases between them.

This clonotype was detected many times. The chain has TRBV7-2 and TRBJ1-2; 7 bases agree with TRBD1. CDR3 length: 16 amino acids. V lost 10 bases to trimming and J lost 7 bases; unmatched junction nucleotides: 21. Per germline, CDR1 SGHTA and CDR2 FQGNSA. The CDR3: CATDWRRGRMEFGYTF. CDR3 sequence (DNA): TGTGCCACCGATTGGCGGAGGGGGCGGATGGAATTTGGCTACACCTTC.

This clonotype was counted at least ten times. The chain combines TRBV29-1 with TRBJ1-5, with D perhaps matching TRBD1 (5 bases). With 4 bases removed from V and 5 bases from J, the gap between germline ends came to 12 bases. The CDR3 runs to 13 residues. Germline V CDR1 and CDR2: SQVTM, ANQGSEA. The DNA of the CDR3 is TGCAGCGTTGCGGCAGGGAGCGATCAGCCCCAGCATTTT. It specifies CSVAAGSDQPQHF.

In this sample, this clonotype turned up many times. The J gene is TRBJ2-7, the V gene TRBV6-1, with 7 nucleotides matching TRBD2. The CDR3 totals 13 residues. Germline assignment: CDR1 MNHNS and CDR2 SASEGT. V was clipped by 8 bases and J by 3 bases; unmatched bases: 7. CDR3 nucleotides: TGTGCCAGCGATCGGGAGGCACACTACGAGCAGTACTTC. Translated, it gives CASDREAHYEQYF.

This chain links TRBV7-9 with TRBJ1-2, with 7 nucleotides matching TRBD1. The trim removed 4 bases at V and 6 bases at J, leaving 5 bases unmatched. The CDR3 totals 13 residues. CDR1 and CDR2 (germline): SEHNR, FQNEAQ (reference sequence). CDR3 loop: CASSWRDRDGYTF. DNA for the CDR3: TGTGCCAGCAGCTGGAGAGACAGGGATGGCTACACCTTC.

This clonotype was recorded at least ten times. The V and J genes are TRBV7-2 and TRBJ1-2; D uncertain. The germline V gene encodes CDR1 SGHTA and CDR2 FQGNSA. The CDR3 length is 14 residues. The V end was cut by 6 bases, the J end by 7 bases, with 18 bases between. The CDR3 loop reads CASRRDWEGSGYTF. The CDR3 region has the DNA TGTGCCAGCAGACGGGATTGGGAAGGGAGTGGCTACACCTTC.

The chain employs TRBV20-1 and TRBJ1-1; D is unresolved. Trimming cost V 1 base and J 1 base, with 10 bases left between them. The germline V gene has CDR1 DFQATT and CDR2 SNEGSKA (reference sequence). The CDR3 loop spans 14 amino acids. Here the CDR3 DNA reads TGCAGTGCTAGAGTTGGGTTACCGAACACTGAAGCTTTCTTT. This translates into CSARVGLPNTEAFF.

The sample holds many counts of this clonotype. This rearrangement joins TRBV2 to TRBJ2-7; 10 bases are a match to TRBD2. V was clipped by 5 bases and J by 6 bases; unmatched bases: 13. Germline V lookup: CDR1 SNHLY, CDR2 FYNNEI. The CDR3 has 16 amino acids. The CDR3: CASSRELLAGAGEQYF. In DNA form, the CDR3 reads TGTGCCAGCAGTAGGGAGCTGCTAGCGGGAGCGGGCGAGCAGTACTTC.

This clonotype was seen ten or more times. The genes are TRBV7-8 and TRBJ2-7; 9 bases fit TRBD2. The CDR3 loop spans 15 amino acids. CDR1 is SGHVS, CDR2 FQNEAQ, per germline. The V gene end was trimmed by 0 bases and the J gene end by 5 bases; junction bases not matched to a gene: 5. As DNA, the CDR3 is TGTGCCAGCAGCTTAGCCAGCGGGAGGTCCGACGAGCAGTACTTC. Its protein is CASSLASGRSDEQYF.